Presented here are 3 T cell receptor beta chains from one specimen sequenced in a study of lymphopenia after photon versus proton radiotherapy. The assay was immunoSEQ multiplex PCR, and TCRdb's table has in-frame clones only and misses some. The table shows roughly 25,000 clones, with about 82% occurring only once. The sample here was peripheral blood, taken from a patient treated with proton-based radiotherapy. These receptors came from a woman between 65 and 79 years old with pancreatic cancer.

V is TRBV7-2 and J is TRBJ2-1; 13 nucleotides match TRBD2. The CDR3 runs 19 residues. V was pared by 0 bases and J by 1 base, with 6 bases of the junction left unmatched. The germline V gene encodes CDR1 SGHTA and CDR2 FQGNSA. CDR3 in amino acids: CASSLAGTSGARSYNEQFF. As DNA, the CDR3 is TGTGCCAGCAGCTTAGCGGGGACTAGCGGGGCAAGGTCCTACAATGAGCAGTTCTTC.

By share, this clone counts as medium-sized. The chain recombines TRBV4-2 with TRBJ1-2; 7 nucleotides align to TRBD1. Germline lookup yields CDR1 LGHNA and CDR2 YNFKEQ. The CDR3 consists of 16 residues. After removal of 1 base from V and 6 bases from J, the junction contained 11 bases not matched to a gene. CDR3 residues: CASSQVAMGQSHGYTF. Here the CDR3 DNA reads TGTGCCAGCAGCCAAGTCGCGATGGGACAGTCACATGGCTACACCTTC.

Here the CDR3 DNA reads TGCAGCACCCGACAGGGGCCAACCGAGCAGTACTTC. It translates to CSTRQGPTEQYF. The J gene is TRBJ2-7, the V gene TRBV29-1; 8 bases align to TRBD1. Germline lookup yields CDR1 SQVTM and CDR2 ANQGSEA. V gave up 8 bases and J gave up 6 bases; unmatched junction bases: 9. CDR3 length: 12 amino acids.